One sample yielded the 21 T cell receptor beta chains listed below, sequenced in a study of cytomegalovirus exposure and HLA in healthy donors. It was with 60 Vbeta and 13 Jbeta primers that the PCR ran. Sequenced by immunoSEQ multiplex PCR; TCRdb stores in-frame clones only, minus some. The sample features tens of thousands of clones, with roughly 0.99% in its top ten. Input material: PBMCs. The receptor set was obtained from a middle-aged woman in good health and CMV-seronegative.

A note on this clone: A read error may account for a junction end that differs from germline. The chain combines TRBV7-9 with TRBJ2-1, with unresolved D. Germline values: CDR1 SEHNR, CDR2 FQNEAQ (reference sequence). The CDR3 extends over 15 amino acids. DNA of the CDR3: TGTGCCAGCAGCTTGAAGGAGCGCTCCGACAATGAGCAGTTCTTC. Residues: CASSLKERSDNEQFF.

The V call is TRBV5-1, the J call TRBJ1-1, with D maybe TRBD1 (6 bases). The CDR3 has 13 residues. Germline lookup yields CDR1 SGHRS and CDR2 YFSETQ. V dropped 5 bases and J dropped 0 bases, with 8 bases sitting between them. The CDR3 nucleotides are TGCGCCAGCAGTAACAGGGTGAACACTGAAGCTTTCTTT. Its translation is CASSNRVNTEAFF.

CDR3 residues: CASSPGDKYEQYF. Written as DNA, the CDR3 is TGTGCCAGCTCACCAGGGGACAAATACGAGCAGTACTTC. This chain links TRBV18 with TRBJ2-7; D is possibly TRBD1 (6 bases). This CDR3 contains 13 residues. Trimming stripped 2 bases from V and 4 bases from J, with 9 bases between. CDR1 KGHSH and CDR2 LQKENI come from the germline V gene.

The rearrangement joins TRBV6-1 to TRBJ2-3; no definite D call. From germline, CDR1 is MNHNS and CDR2 SASEGT. V was pared by 6 bases and J by 10 bases, with 14 bases between. The CDR3 runs 12 residues. The CDR3 is CASRRPYGAQYF. The CDR3 bases are TGTGCCAGCAGGAGGCCTTACGGAGCGCAGTATTTT.

The chain is built from TRBV19 and TRBJ2-1; no reliable D call. V lost 5 bases and J 1 base, leaving 12 bases between the germline ends. The CDR3 length is 15 residues. From germline, CDR1 is LNHDA and CDR2 SQIVND (reference sequence). The CDR3, as DNA: TGTGCCAGTAGTGTCTTCCGTACATCCTACAATGAGCAGTTCTTC. It codes for CASSVFRTSYNEQFF. Drawing the rest from reference TRBV19 and TRBJ2-1, the complete variable domain is DGGITQSPKYLFRKEGQNVTLSCEQNLNHDAMYWYRQDPGQGLRLIYYSQIVNDFQKGDIAEGYSVSREKKESFPLTVTSAQKNPTAFYLCASSVFRTSYNEQFFGPGTRLTVL.

This chain connects TRBV7-8 to TRBJ1-5, with D maybe TRBD1 (5 bases). The CDR3 is 18 residues long. Germline loops: CDR1 SGHVS, CDR2 FQNEAQ. Trimming left V 1 base short and J 0 bases short, with 16 bases between. CDR3 bases: TGTGCCAGCAGCTTAGGTCAGGGCTGGGGATATAGCAATCAGCCCCAGCATTTT. It codes for CASSLGQGWGYSNQPQHF.

The chain employs TRBV19 and TRBJ1-1, with TRBD1 as a possible D gene (5 bases). From germline, CDR1 is LNHDA and CDR2 SQIVND (reference sequence). Trimming removed 2 bases from V and 1 base from J, with 17 bases in between. The CDR3 is made up of 17 amino acids. The chain's CDR3 is CASSIRRGGHSNTEAFF. DNA for the CDR3: TGTGCCAGTAGTATAAGGAGGGGAGGCCACTCGAACACTGAAGCTTTCTTT.

The rearrangement joins TRBV6-5 to TRBJ2-2; D unresolved. V lost 6 bases and J 1 base, leaving 9 bases between the germline ends. The CDR3 is 14 amino acids. Germline lookup yields CDR1 MNHEY and CDR2 SVGAGI. The CDR3 region is CASSPIRNTGELFF. The CDR3 DNA follows: TGTGCCAGCAGCCCAATCAGGAACACCGGGGAGCTGTTTTTT.

This chain joins TRBV9 and TRBJ2-7; the match to TRBD1 covers 7 bases. Trimming removed 3 bases from V and 6 bases from J; junction bases left unmatched: 3. The CDR3 has 12 amino acids. Germline V gene sequence: CDR1 SGDLS, CDR2 YYNGEE. CDR3 sequence reads: CASSAQGTEQYF. The CDR3 DNA reads as TGTGCCAGCAGCGCACAGGGGACCGAGCAGTACTTC.

The V and J genes are TRBV29-1 and TRBJ2-5, with 9 bases fitting TRBD2. J was trimmed by 1 base and V by 7 bases; bases with no gene match: 4. The CDR3 runs to 13 residues. The germline CDR1 and CDR2 sequences are SQVTM and ANQGSEA. CDR3 bases: TGCAGCGGGGCGACTAGCGGCCAAGAGACCCAGTACTTC. Translating gives CSGATSGQETQYF. Variable domain in full (rest from reference TRBV29-1 and TRBJ2-5): SAVISQKPSRDICQRGTSLTIQCQVDSQVTMMFWYRQQPGQSLTLIATANQGSEATYESGFVIDKFPISRPNLTFSTLTVSNMSPEDSSIYLCSGATSGQETQYFGPGTRLLVL.

This chain links TRBV28 with TRBJ1-4; the D is unclear. Germline V gives CDR1 MDHEN, CDR2 SYDVKM. The CDR3 loop spans 12 amino acids. V gave up 4 bases and J gave up 5 bases, with 5 bases separating them. This chain's CDR3 is CASSSQNEKLFF. The CDR3 DNA is TGTGCCAGCAGTTCCCAAAATGAAAAACTGTTTTTT.

The rearrangement uses TRBV2 and TRBJ2-1, with 8 bases lining up with TRBD2. V was clipped by 6 bases and J by 10 bases; unmatched bases: 14. Germline V lookup: CDR1 SNHLY, CDR2 FYNNEI. CDR3 length: 15 amino acids. The CDR3 DNA reads TGTGCCAGCAGGGGTGGGACTAGGCCTGATGTAGAGCAGTTCTTC. It yields the protein CASRGGTRPDVEQFF.

The chain is built from TRBV19 and TRBJ1-5; D not resolved. From germline, CDR1 is LNHDA and CDR2 SQIVND (reference sequence). This CDR3 is built from 14 residues. V dropped 5 bases and J dropped 0 bases, with 8 bases sitting between them. The CDR3 spells CASSSQISNQPQHF. CDR3 coding DNA: TGTGCCAGTAGTTCACAGATTAGCAATCAGCCCCAGCATTTT.

This chain joins TRBV15 and TRBJ2-3, with 7 bases fitting TRBD2. V was clipped by 1 base and J by 6 bases; unmatched bases: 13. The CDR3 runs to 17 residues. Germline V CDR1 and CDR2: LNHNV, YYDKDF (reference sequence). CDR3 protein: CATSRATGGPEIDTQYF. As DNA, the CDR3 is TGTGCCACCAGCAGAGCTACGGGAGGCCCTGAGATCGATACGCAGTATTTT.

This chain joins TRBV5-4 and TRBJ2-2, with 10 bases lining up with TRBD2. The V segment lost 5 bases and the J segment 4 bases; nucleotides outside the gene matches: 8. CDR3 length: 16 residues. CDR1 and CDR2 from the germline V gene are SGHNT and YYREEE (reference sequence). The CDR3 reads CASRPTSGISTGELFF. For the CDR3, the DNA is TGTGCCAGCAGACCTACTAGCGGGATAAGCACCGGGGAGCTGTTTTTT. The whole variable domain, filled in from reference TRBV5-4 and TRBJ2-2, reads ETGVTQSPTHLIKTRGQQVTLRCSSQSGHNTVSWYQQALGQGPQFIFQYYREEENGRGNFPPRFSGLQFPNYSSELNVNALELDDSALYLCASRPTSGISTGELFFGEGSRLTVL.

The chain joins TRBV18 to TRBJ2-1, with no clear D. Trimming removed 5 bases at V and 5 bases at J, with 4 bases between. This CDR3 contains 11 residues. Germline V CDR1 and CDR2: KGHSH, LQKENI. The CDR3 nucleotides read TGTGCCAGCTCATTAAACAATGAGCAGTTCTTC. Encoded protein: CASSLNNEQFF.

The rearrangement joins TRBV5-1 to TRBJ1-4; D call uncertain. With 3 bases removed from V and 6 bases from J, the gap between germline ends came to 15 bases. CDR3 length: 15 amino acids. CDR1 is SGHRS, CDR2 YFSETQ, per germline. CDR3 loop: CASSSAGSPDEKLFF. CDR3 bases: TGCGCCAGCAGCTCAGCCGGGAGTCCCGATGAAAAACTGTTTTTT.

The chain is built from TRBV9 and TRBJ2-3; D possibly corresponds to TRBD2 (5 bases). Germline values: CDR1 SGDLS, CDR2 YYNGEE. There are 14 residues in the CDR3. The V end was cut by 4 bases, the J end by 6 bases, with 15 bases between. The CDR3 DNA follows: TGTGCCAGCAGCCTCATAAGATCGGGGGATACGCAGTATTTT. This gives the protein CASSLIRSGDTQYF.

The chain has TRBV5-4 and TRBJ1-2, with 12 bases that match TRBD1. V was pared by 5 bases and J by 8 bases, with 13 bases of the junction left unmatched. Germline V gives CDR1 SGHNT, CDR2 YYREEE (reference sequence). The CDR3 runs 16 residues. CDR3 DNA sequence: TGTGCCAGCAGACAAGAGACCGGGACAGGGGGCCTCGGCTACACCTTC. This encodes CASRQETGTGGLGYTF.

The gene calls are TRBV4-1 and TRBJ1-2; 10 bases are a match to TRBD1. This CDR3 has 15 residues. CDR1 and CDR2 (germline): MGHRA, YSYEKL. J gave up 1 base and V 3 bases, and 2 bases lay outside the gene matches. The DNA of the CDR3 is TGCGCCAGCAGCCACGGACAGGGGGTTAACTATGGCTACACCTTC. Translated, it gives CASSHGQGVNYGYTF.

The gene calls are TRBV7-2 and TRBJ2-5; D is possibly TRBD2 (6 bases). The CDR3 contains 14 residues. Germline V lookup: CDR1 SGHTA, CDR2 FQGNSA. The V end lost 3 bases, the J end lost 5 bases, and 13 bases lay between the germline ends. This CDR3 reads CASSLPGTFETQYF. CDR3 bases: TGTGCCAGCAGCTTGCCAGGGACTTTTGAGACCCAGTACTTC.